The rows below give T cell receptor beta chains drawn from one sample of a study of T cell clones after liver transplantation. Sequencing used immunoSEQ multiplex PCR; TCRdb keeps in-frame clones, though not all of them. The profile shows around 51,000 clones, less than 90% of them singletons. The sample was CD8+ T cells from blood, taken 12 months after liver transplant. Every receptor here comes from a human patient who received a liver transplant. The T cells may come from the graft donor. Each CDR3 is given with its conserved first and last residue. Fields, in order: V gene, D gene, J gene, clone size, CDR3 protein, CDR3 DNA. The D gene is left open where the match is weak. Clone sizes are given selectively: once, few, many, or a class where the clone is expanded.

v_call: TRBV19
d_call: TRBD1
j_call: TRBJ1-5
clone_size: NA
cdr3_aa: CASSTTLGGWGNQPQHF
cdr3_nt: TGTGCCAGTAGTACCACGTTAGGGGGCTGGGGCAATCAGCCCCAGCATTTT

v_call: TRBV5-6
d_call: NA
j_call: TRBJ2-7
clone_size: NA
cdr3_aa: CASSLPGNEQYF
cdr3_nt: TGTGCCAGCAGCTTACCCGGGAATGAGCAGTACTTC

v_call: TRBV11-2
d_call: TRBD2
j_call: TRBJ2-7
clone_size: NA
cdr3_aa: CASSLVRGGGPLEQYF
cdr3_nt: TGTGCCAGCAGCTTAGTGCGGGGGGGAGGGCCCCTCGAGCAGTACTTC

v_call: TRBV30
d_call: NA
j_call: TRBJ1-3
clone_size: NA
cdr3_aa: CAWSVEGNTIYF
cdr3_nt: TGTGCCTGGAGTGTAGAAGGAAACACCATATATTTT

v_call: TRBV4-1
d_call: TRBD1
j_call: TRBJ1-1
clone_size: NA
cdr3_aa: CASSQPTGSGTEAFF
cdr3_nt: TGCGCCAGCAGCCAACCGACAGGGTCGGGCACTGAAGCTTTCTTT

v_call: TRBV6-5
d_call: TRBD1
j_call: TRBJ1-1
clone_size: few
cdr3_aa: CASREGAGGTEAFF
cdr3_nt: TGTGCCAGCAGGGAGGGGGCAGGAGGCACTGAAGCTTTCTTT

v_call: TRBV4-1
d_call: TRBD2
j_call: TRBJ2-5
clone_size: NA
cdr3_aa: CASGSTSGRGETQYF
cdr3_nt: TGCGCCAGCGGATCGACTAGCGGGAGAGGGGAGACCCAGTACTTC

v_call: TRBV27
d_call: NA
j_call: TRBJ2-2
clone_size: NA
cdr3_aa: CASSLGIGELFF
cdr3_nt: TGTGCCAGCAGTTTAGGGATCGGGGAGCTGTTTTTT

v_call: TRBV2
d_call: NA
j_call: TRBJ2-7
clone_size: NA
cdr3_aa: CASSPLAAGISYEQYF
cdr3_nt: TGTGCCAGCAGCCCCTTGGCCGCCGGGATTTCCTACGAGCAGTACTTC

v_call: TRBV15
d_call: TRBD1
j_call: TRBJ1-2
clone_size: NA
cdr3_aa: CATSTRGRGRGYTF
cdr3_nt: TGTGCCACCAGCACGAGGGGGAGGGGGCGAGGCTACACCTTC

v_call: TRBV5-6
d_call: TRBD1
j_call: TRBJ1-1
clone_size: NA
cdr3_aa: CASSWDRVNTEAFF
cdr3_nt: TGTGCCAGCAGCTGGGACAGGGTGAACACTGAAGCTTTCTTT

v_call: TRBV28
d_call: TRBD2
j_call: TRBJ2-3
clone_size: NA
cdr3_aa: CASSQIAGDTQYF
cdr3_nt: TGTGCCAGCAGTCAAATAGCGGGAGATACGCAGTATTTT

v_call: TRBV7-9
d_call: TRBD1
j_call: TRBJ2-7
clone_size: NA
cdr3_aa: CASSFFLGTGDDEQYF
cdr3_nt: TGTGCCAGCAGCTTTTTTCTGGGGACAGGGGACGACGAGCAGTACTTC

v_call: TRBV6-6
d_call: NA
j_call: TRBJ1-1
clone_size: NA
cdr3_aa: CASSLGDTEAFF
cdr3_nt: TGTGCCAGCAGCCTGGGGGACACTGAAGCTTTCTTT

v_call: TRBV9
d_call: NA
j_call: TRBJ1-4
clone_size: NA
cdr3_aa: CASSSLRGTNEKLFF
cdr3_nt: TGTGCCAGCAGCTCTCTTCGGGGTACTAATGAAAAACTGTTTTTT

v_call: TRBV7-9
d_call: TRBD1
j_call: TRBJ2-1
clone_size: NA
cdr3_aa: CAISETGAYNEQFF
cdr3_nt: TGTGCCATTTCCGAGACAGGGGCCTACAATGAGCAGTTCTTC

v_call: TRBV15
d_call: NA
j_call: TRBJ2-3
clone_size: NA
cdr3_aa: CATSRDRASGDTQYF
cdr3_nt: TGTGCCACCAGCAGAGATCGGGCTAGTGGAGATACGCAGTATTTT

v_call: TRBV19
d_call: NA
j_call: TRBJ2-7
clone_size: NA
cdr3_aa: CASSFGQSYEQYF
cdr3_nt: TGTGCCAGTAGTTTTGGACAGTCCTACGAGCAGTACTTC

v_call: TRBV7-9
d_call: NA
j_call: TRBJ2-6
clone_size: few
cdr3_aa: CASSTTRSGANVLTF
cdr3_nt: TGTGCCAGCAGCACGACACGGTCTGGGGCCAACGTCCTGACTTTC

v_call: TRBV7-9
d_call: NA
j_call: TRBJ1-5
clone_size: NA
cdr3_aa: CASSLDNQPQHF
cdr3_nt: TGTGCCAGCAGCTTAGATAATCAGCCCCAGCATTTT

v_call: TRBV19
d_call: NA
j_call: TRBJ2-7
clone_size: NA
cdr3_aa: CASSISDSAYEQYF
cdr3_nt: TGTGCCAGTAGTATCTCGGACAGTGCCTACGAGCAGTACTTC

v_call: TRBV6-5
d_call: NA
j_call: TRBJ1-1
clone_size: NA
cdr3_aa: CASRDPNTEAFF
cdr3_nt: TGTGCCAGCCGGGACCCCAACACTGAAGCTTTCTTT

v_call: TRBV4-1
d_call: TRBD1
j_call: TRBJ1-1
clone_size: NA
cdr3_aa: CASSLDRGQTEAFF
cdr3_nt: TGCGCCAGCAGCCTCGATAGGGGGCAAACTGAAGCTTTCTTT

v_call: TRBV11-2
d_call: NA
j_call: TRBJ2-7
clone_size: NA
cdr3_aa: CASSLVGSPGDEQYF
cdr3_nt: TGTGCCAGCAGCTTAGTGGGTAGTCCCGGGGACGAGCAGTACTTC

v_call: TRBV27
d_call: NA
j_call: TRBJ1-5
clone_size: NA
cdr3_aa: CASSFSSNQPQHF
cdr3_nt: TGTGCCAGCAGTTTCAGTAGCAATCAGCCCCAGCATTTT

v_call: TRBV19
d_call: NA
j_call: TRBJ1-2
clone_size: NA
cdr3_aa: CASSMMSRGHGYTF
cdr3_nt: TGTGCCAGTAGTATGATGAGCAGGGGACATGGCTACACCTTC

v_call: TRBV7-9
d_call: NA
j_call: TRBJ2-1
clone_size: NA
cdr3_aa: CASSSNRDIYYNEQFF
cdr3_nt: TGTGCCAGCAGCTCAAATAGGGATATTTACTACAATGAGCAGTTCTTC

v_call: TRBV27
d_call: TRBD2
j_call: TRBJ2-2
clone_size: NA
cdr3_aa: CASSLAGGPGGELFF
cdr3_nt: TGTGCCAGCAGTTTAGCGGGAGGGCCTGGCGGGGAGCTGTTTTTT

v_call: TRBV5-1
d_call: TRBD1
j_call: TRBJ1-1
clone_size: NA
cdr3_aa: CASSLWTGQNTEAFF
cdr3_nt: TGCGCCAGCAGCTTGTGGACAGGCCAGAACACTGAAGCTTTCTTT

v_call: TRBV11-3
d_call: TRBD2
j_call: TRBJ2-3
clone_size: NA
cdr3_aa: CASSSLAGEGGTDTQYF
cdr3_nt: TGTGCCAGCAGCTCCTTAGCGGGAGAAGGGGGCACAGATACGCAGTATTTT

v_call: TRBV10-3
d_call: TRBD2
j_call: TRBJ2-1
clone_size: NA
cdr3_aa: CAISEGLEVDEQFF
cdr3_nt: TGTGCCATCAGTGAGGGACTAGAGGTCGATGAGCAGTTCTTC

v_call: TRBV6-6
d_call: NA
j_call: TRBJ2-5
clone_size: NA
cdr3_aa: CASSYSPELGETQYF
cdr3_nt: TGTGCCAGCAGTTACTCACCAGAGTTGGGAGAGACCCAGTACTTC

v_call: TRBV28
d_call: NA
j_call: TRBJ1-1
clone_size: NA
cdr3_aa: CASSAAAYSPNTEAFF
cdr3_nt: TGTGCCAGCAGTGCCGCCGCGTACAGTCCGAACACTGAAGCTTTCTTT

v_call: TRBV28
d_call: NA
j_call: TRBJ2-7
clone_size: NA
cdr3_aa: CASSSFGSYEQYF
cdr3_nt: TGTGCCAGCAGTTCGTTCGGATCCTACGAGCAGTACTTC

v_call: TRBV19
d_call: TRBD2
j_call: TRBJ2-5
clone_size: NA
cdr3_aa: CASTSWGGETQYF
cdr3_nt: TGTGCCAGTACCTCATGGGGGGGAGAGACCCAGTACTTC

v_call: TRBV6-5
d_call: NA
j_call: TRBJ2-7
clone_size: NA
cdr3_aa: CASGPVGTYEQYF
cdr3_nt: TGTGCCAGCGGTCCGGTCGGGACCTACGAGCAGTACTTC

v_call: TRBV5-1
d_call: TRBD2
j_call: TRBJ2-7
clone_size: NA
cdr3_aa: CASSGGVAGSLYEQYF
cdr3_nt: TGCGCCAGCAGCGGGGGGGTAGCGGGAAGCCTCTACGAGCAGTACTTC

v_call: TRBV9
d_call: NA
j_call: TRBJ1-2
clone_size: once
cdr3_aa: CASTLLSGDYGYTF
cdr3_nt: TGTGCCAGCACCCTTCTCTCAGGCGACTATGGCTACACCTTC

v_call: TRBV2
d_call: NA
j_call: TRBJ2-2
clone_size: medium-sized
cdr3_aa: CASFMTNTGELFF
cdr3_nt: TGTGCCAGCTTCATGACGAACACCGGGGAGCTGTTTTTT

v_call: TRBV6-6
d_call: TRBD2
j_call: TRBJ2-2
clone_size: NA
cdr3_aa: CASSGVAGHTGELFF
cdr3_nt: TGTGCCAGCTCGGGAGTAGCGGGTCACACCGGGGAGCTGTTTTTT

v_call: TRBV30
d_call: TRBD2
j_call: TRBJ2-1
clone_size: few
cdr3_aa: CAWSLLAGGNNEQFF
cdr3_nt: TGTGCCTGGAGTCTACTAGCGGGAGGGAACAATGAGCAGTTCTTC

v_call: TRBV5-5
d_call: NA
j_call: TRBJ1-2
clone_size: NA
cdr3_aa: CASMLESGNYGYTF
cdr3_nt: TGTGCCAGCATGCTTGAAAGTGGGAACTATGGCTACACCTTC